Shown below are 4 T cell receptor beta chains from a single sample sequenced in a study of T cell clusters in autoimmune cytopenias. Each sample's input was 200 to 250 ng genomic DNA, 30,000 to 45,000 genome equivalents. Multiplex touch-down PCR amplified TRB using TRB-A and TRB-B pools in one tube. TCRdb reworked the multiplex PCR reads into one entry per CDR3 protein, no DNA. Across roughly 8,300 distinct CDR3 sequences, the top ten clones capture 6% of the sample. The sample comprised peripheral blood. The source of these receptors is a human donor with an autoimmune cytopenia or autoimmune hepatitis (not recorded which).

This clonotype shows up as medium-sized (0.01 to 0.1%) by frequency. The chain couples TRBV29-1 to TRBJ1-2; as DNA is missing, the TRBD1 call by TCRdb cannot be tested. Germline V gene data show CDR1 as SQVTM and CDR2 as ANQGSEA. The CDR3 covers 13 residues. The CDR3 reads CSAIGQGLAGYTF.

According to its frequency, this clonotype is medium-sized (0.01 to 0.1%). The V gene is TRBV19, the J gene TRBJ2-5. Germline assignment: CDR1 LNHDA and CDR2 SQIVND (reference sequence). The CDR3 covers 11 residues. The CDR3 loop is CATSGEETQYF.

The CDR3 loop is CSALHNYGYTF. The genes are TRBV20-1 and TRBJ1-2. Germline CDR1 is DFQATT and CDR2 is SNEGSKA (reference sequence). The CDR3 covers 11 residues.

This clonotype is identified as medium-sized from frequency. The rearrangement links TRBV19 to TRBJ1-2; TCRdb proposes TRBD1, but this gene call is untestable without DNA. In germline, CDR1 is LNHDA, CDR2 SQIVND (reference sequence). This CDR3 spans 15 amino acids. The CDR3: CASSIGFQGTYGYTF.